This is a list of T cell receptor beta chains from one sample in a study of Graves' ophthalmopathy and Graves' hyperthyroidism. TCRdb re-derived calls from the multiplex PCR reads in MiXCR, one entry per CDR3 protein. The sample yields 150,000 to 200,000 distinct CDR3 sequences, approximately 40% seen once. The sequencing sample was made of peripheral blood. These receptors all stem from a man under 40 with Graves' ophthalmopathy. CDR3s include the opening cysteine and the closing phenylalanine or tryptophan. The D gene is left open where the match is weak. The size field is filled for only some rows; it gives once, few, many or a size class.

V gene	D gene	clone size	J gene	CDR3 protein	CDR3 DNA
TRBV5-1	.	many	TRBJ2-5	CASSRLGRETQYF	TGCGCCAGCAGCCGCCTCGGAAGAGAGACCCAGTACTTC
TRBV28	TRBD1	many	TRBJ2-7	CASSGAGTGGYEQYF	TGTGCCAGCAGCGGGGCTGGGACAGGGGGCTACGAGCAGTACTTC
TRBV11-2	TRBD1	few	TRBJ2-7	CASSLGTGGGYYEQYF	TGTGCCAGCAGCTTAGGGACAGGGGGCGGCTACTACGAGCAGTACTTC
TRBV15	TRBD1	.	TRBJ1-1	CATSRDRGRNTEAFF	TGTGCCACCAGCAGAGACAGGGGGCGGAACACTGAAGCTTTCTTT
TRBV30	.	many	TRBJ1-1	CAWSAGGKTEAFF	TGTGCCTGGAGTGCCGGGGGTAAGACTGAAGCTTTCTTT
TRBV12-3/TRBV12-4	TRBD1	.	TRBJ1-1	CASRRQGAVNTEAFF	TGTGCCAGCAGGAGACAGGGGGCGGTGAACACTGAAGCTTTCTTT
TRBV6-1	TRBD1	.	TRBJ1-2	CASSPDRVAGYTF	TGTGCCAGCAGCCCAGACAGGGTGGCTGGCTACACCTTC
TRBV6-1	.	few	TRBJ1-6	CASKQTDSPLHF	TGTGCCAGCAAACAGACGGATTCACCCCTCCACTTT
TRBV7-2	.	many	TRBJ1-2	CASSLKRLDGYTF	TGTGCCAGCAGCTTAAAGCGCTTGGATGGCTACACCTTC
TRBV20-1	TRBD1	.	TRBJ2-5	CSAQGAFPTGETQYF	TGCAGTGCTCAGGGGGCTTTTCCAACGGGGGAGACCCAGTACTTC
TRBV28	TRBD1	.	TRBJ1-5	CAATRQGRSQPQHF	TGTGCCGCCACCCGACAGGGCCGTAGTCAGCCCCAGCATTTT
TRBV6-5	.	many	TRBJ1-5	CASSYSAGLDQPQHF	TGTGCCAGCAGTTACTCCGCAGGGCTGGATCAGCCCCAGCATTTT
TRBV6-2/TRBV6-3	.	many	TRBJ2-7	CASLDTTYEQYF	TGTGCCAGCCTGGACACAACCTACGAGCAGTACTTC
TRBV18	.	many	TRBJ2-7	CASSPQVHEQYF	TGTGCCAGCTCACCCCAGGTACACGAGCAGTACTTC
TRBV20-1	.	few	TRBJ2-7	CSARMGHGPYEQYF	TGCAGTGCTAGGATGGGACATGGACCCTACGAGCAGTACTTC
TRBV12-3/TRBV12-4	TRBD1	many	TRBJ1-1	CASSAGGSGTEAFF	TGTGCCAGCAGCGCAGGGGGCTCCGGCACTGAAGCTTTCTTT
TRBV4-3	.	many	TRBJ1-2	CASSQDRFRTEKDYGYTF	TGCGCCAGCAGCCAAGATCGTTTCCGGACAGAAAAGGACTATGGCTACACCTTC
TRBV6-2/TRBV6-3	.	many	TRBJ1-2	CASSYDRYGYTF	TGTGCCAGCAGTTACGACCGCTATGGCTACACCTTC
TRBV29-1	.	.	TRBJ1-2	CSVSSGNYGYTF	TGCAGCGTTTCTTCCGGGAACTATGGCTACACCTTC
TRBV20-1	.	.	TRBJ2-5	CSARDGETQYF	TGCAGTGCTAGAGATGGGGAGACCCAGTACTTC
TRBV6-5	.	many	TRBJ2-6	CASQLMTLGGANVLTF	TGTGCCAGCCAACTCATGACACTGGGAGGGGCCAACGTCCTGACTTTC
TRBV25-1	.	.	TRBJ2-5	CASSALAGFGETQYF	TGTGCCAGCAGTGCCCTGGCAGGGTTCGGCGAGACCCAGTACTTC
TRBV12-3/TRBV12-4	.	.	TRBJ1-1	CASRRGTGLVTEAFF	TGTGCCAGCAGAAGGGGAACAGGGTTGGTAACTGAAGCTTTCTTT
TRBV24-1	TRBD1	.	TRBJ2-7	CATSDTTGAGSYEQYF	TGTGCCACCAGTGATACGACAGGGGCCGGATCCTACGAGCAGTACTTC
TRBV6-2/TRBV6-3	TRBD2	many	TRBJ2-7	CASQILAGDEQYF	TGTGCCAGCCAAATACTAGCGGGAGACGAGCAGTACTTC
TRBV6-5	.	.	TRBJ2-7	CASSYSPAGYEQYF	TGTGCCAGCAGTTACTCGCCTGCCGGCTACGAGCAGTACTTC
TRBV19	TRBD2	.	TRBJ2-7	CASSRTSGSPLFSYEQYF	TGTGCCAGTAGTAGGACTAGCGGGAGCCCTCTGTTCTCCTACGAGCAGTACTTC
TRBV19	TRBD1	.	TRBJ1-1	CASIKDRKNTEAFF	TGTGCCAGTATCAAGGACAGGAAAAACACTGAAGCTTTCTTT
TRBV28	.	few	TRBJ2-7	CASSSLREVDEQYF	TGTGCCAGCAGTTCCCTCAGGGAAGTAGACGAGCAGTACTTC
TRBV11-1	.	many	TRBJ2-4	CASSLGPYSSPKEKVAKNIQYF	TGTGCCAGCAGCTTAGGGCCGTACTCGAGCCCCAAGGAAAAGGTAGCCAAAAACATTCAGTACTTC
TRBV27	TRBD1	many	TRBJ1-2	CASSPVPWDSLNYGYTF	TGTGCCAGCAGTCCAGTCCCCTGGGACAGCCTTAACTATGGCTACACCTTC
TRBV12-3/TRBV12-4	.	many	TRBJ1-5	CASSLALGGIQHF	TGTGCCAGCAGTTTAGCGCTGGGGGGGATCCAGCATTTT
TRBV28	TRBD1	many	TRBJ1-5	CASSSGQGSQPQHF	TGTGCCAGCAGTAGCGGACAGGGGAGTCAGCCCCAGCATTTT
TRBV6-5	.	many	TRBJ1-1	CASRIRHQSTEAFF	TGTGCCAGCAGAATTAGACACCAATCCACTGAAGCTTTCTTT
TRBV30	TRBD1	many	TRBJ1-5	CAWSAGTVSNQPQHF	TGTGCCTGGAGTGCAGGGACAGTTAGCAATCAGCCCCAGCATTTT
TRBV6-1	TRBD1	.	TRBJ1-6	CATGTGNSPLHF	TGTGCCACCGGGACAGGGAATTCACCCCTCCACTTT
TRBV6-5	.	many	TRBJ2-4	CASSPGQQLAKNIQYF	TGTGCCAGCAGCCCTGGACAGCAGCTAGCCAAAAACATTCAGTACTTC
TRBV30	TRBD1	many	TRBJ2-7	CAWSGQGGEQYF	TGTGCCTGGAGCGGACAGGGGGGCGAGCAGTACTTC
TRBV6-5	.	.	TRBJ2-7	CASSSTVGSYEQYF	TGTGCCAGCAGTTCCACGGTCGGCTCCTACGAGCAGTACTTC
TRBV28	TRBD1	.	TRBJ2-7	CASMRGGAGYEQYF	TGTGCCAGCATGAGAGGGGGCGCAGGGTACGAGCAGTACTTC
TRBV11-3	.	many	TRBJ2-7	CASTSTYEQYF	TGTGCCAGCACCTCGACGTACGAGCAGTACTTC
TRBV20-1	TRBD2	.	TRBJ2-5	CSASWGGRAEETQYF	TGCAGTGCTAGTTGGGGCGGGAGGGCCGAAGAGACCCAGTACTTC
TRBV7-2	.	.	TRBJ1-2	CASSWGLGYGYTF	TGTGCCAGCAGCTGGGGTCTTGGATATGGCTACACCTTC
TRBV28	TRBD2	.	TRBJ2-7	CASGILLAGYDEQYF	TGTGCCAGCGGGATACTACTAGCGGGATACGACGAGCAGTACTTC
TRBV9	TRBD1	many	TRBJ1-1	CASSVDGTGGARNTEAFF	TGTGCCAGCAGCGTAGACGGGACAGGGGGCGCGCGGAACACTGAAGCTTTCTTT
TRBV28	.	many	TRBJ2-5	CASRSVGGQETQYF	TGTGCCAGCAGAAGCGTGGGGGGGCAGGAGACCCAGTACTTC
TRBV2	.	.	TRBJ1-2	CASIPDSRYGYTF	TGTGCCAGCATTCCCGACAGTAGATATGGCTACACCTTC
TRBV28	.	many	TRBJ1-6	CASSLEGHNSPLHF	TGTGCCAGCAGTTTGGAGGGCCATAATTCACCCCTCCACTTT